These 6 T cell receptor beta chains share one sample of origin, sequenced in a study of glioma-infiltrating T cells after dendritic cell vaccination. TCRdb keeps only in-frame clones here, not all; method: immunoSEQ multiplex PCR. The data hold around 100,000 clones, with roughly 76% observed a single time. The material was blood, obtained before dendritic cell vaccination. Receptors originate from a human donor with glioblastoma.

CDR3 amino acids: CASSLAGGAQYF. The DNA for the CDR3 is TGTGCCAGCAGTTTAGCTGGAGGCGCGCAGTATTTT. The chain joins TRBV27 to TRBJ2-3, with D possibly matching TRBD2 (5 bases). Trimming shortened V by 2 bases and J by 10 bases, and 10 bases separated the two germline ends. CDR1 and CDR2 from the germline V gene are MNHEY and SMNVEV (reference sequence). The CDR3 runs to 12 residues.

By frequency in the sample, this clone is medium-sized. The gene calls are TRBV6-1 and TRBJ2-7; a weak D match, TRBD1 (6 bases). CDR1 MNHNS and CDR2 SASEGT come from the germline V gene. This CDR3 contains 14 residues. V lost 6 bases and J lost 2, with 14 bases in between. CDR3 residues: CASRRGTPTYEQYF. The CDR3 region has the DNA TGTGCCAGCAGGAGAGGGACACCCACCTACGAGCAGTACTTC.

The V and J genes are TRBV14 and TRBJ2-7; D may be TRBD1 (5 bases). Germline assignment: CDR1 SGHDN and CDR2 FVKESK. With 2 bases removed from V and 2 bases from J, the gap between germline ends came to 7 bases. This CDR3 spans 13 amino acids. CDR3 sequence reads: CASSQTGTYEQYF. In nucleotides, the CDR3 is TGTGCCAGCAGCCAAACAGGTACCTACGAGCAGTACTTC.

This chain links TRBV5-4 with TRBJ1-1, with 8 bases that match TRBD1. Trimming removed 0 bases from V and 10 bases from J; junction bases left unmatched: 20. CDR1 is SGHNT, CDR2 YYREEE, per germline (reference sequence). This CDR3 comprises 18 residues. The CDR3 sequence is CASSLGSGRAQGVFSAFF. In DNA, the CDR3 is TGTGCCAGCAGCTTGGGCTCTGGTAGGGCACAGGGGGTTTTCTCAGCTTTCTTT. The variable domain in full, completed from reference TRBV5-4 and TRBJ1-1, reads ETGVTQSPTHLIKTRGQQVTLRCSSQSGHNTVSWYQQALGQGPQFIFQYYREEENGRGNFPPRFSGLQFPNYSSELNVNALELDDSALYLCASSLGSGRAQGVFSAFFGQGTRLTVV.

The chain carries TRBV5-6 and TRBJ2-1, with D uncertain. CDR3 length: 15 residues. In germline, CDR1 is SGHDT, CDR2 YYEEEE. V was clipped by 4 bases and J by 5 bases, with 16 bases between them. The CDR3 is CASSPSVSAHNEQFF. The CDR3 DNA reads TGTGCCAGCAGCCCCTCGGTGAGTGCGCACAATGAGCAGTTCTTC.

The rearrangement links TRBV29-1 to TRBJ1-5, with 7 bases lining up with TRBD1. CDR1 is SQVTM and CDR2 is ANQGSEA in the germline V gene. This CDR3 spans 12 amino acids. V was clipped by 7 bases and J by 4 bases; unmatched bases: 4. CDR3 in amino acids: CSAGTENQPQHF. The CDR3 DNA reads TGCAGCGCAGGGACAGAGAATCAGCCCCAGCATTTT.